This entry lists 28 T cell receptor beta chains sequenced from one sample in a study of blood T cell repertoires in COVID-19. Using immunoSEQ multiplex PCR, the repertoire was profiled, and TCRdb retains in-frame clones only, with some absent. The data show approximately 150,000 clones, with roughly 82% seen just once and about 7.8% held by the top ten. Sample: peripheral blood. All receptors come from a woman aged 50 to 60 in a cohort sampled during active or convalescent COVID-19.

The gene calls are TRBV7-2 and TRBJ2-7; 14 bases match TRBD2. Germline lookup yields CDR1 SGHTA and CDR2 FQGNSA. The CDR3 runs 16 residues. The V and J ends lost 0 bases and 4 bases, in that order; junction bases with no gene match: 2. CDR3 sequence: CASSLAGTSGGYEQYF. The CDR3, as DNA: TGTGCCAGCAGCTTAGCTGGGACTAGCGGGGGTTACGAGCAGTACTTC. Using reference TRBV7-2 and TRBJ2-7 for the parts outside the CDR3, the full variable domain is GAGVSQSPSNKVTEKGKDVELRCDPISGHTALYWYRQSLGQGLEFLIYFQGNSAPDKSGLPSDRFSAERTGGSVSTLTIQRTQQEDSAVYLCASSLAGTSGGYEQYFGPGTRLTVT.

The chain uses TRBV4-3 and TRBJ1-3; tentative D call: TRBD1 (6 bases). V was pared by 5 bases and J by 2 bases, with 13 bases between. CDR1 and CDR2 from the germline V gene are LGHNA and YSLEER. The length of the CDR3 is 15 residues. CDR3 protein: CASSARGGPGNTIYF. The CDR3 region has the DNA TGCGCCAGCAGCGCACGTGGGGGCCCTGGAAACACCATATATTTT.

V and J are TRBV5-4 and TRBJ2-2; the match to TRBD1 covers 7 bases. With 5 bases clipped from V and 5 bases from J, the junction kept 3 bases outside the gene matches. Germline V CDR1 and CDR2: SGHNT, YYREEE (reference sequence). This CDR3 contains 13 residues. The CDR3 coding sequence is TGTGCCAGCAGTAAACAGGGGACCGGGGAGCTGTTTTTT. Its translation is CASSKQGTGELFF.

The chain joins TRBV11-3 to TRBJ2-2; 9 positions agree with TRBD1. From germline, CDR1 is SGHNT and CDR2 YENEEA. This CDR3 contains 16 residues. V shed 2 bases and J 6 bases; nucleotides not matched to a gene: 7. The CDR3 spells CASSLSGTGFAGELFF. As DNA, the CDR3 is TGTGCCAGCAGCTTAAGTGGGACAGGGTTCGCCGGGGAGCTGTTTTTT.

The chain uses TRBV6-5 and TRBJ2-1; D is perhaps TRBD2 (6 bases). The V end lost 6 bases, the J end lost 0 bases, and 12 bases lay between the germline ends. The CDR3 runs 15 residues. Germline-derived CDR1 and CDR2 are MNHEY and SVGAGI. The CDR3 sequence: CASRQTRLSYNEQFF. CDR3 nucleotide sequence: TGTGCCAGCAGGCAGACTAGGCTCTCCTACAATGAGCAGTTCTTC.

The chain couples TRBV30 to TRBJ2-7; perhaps TRBD1 as D (5 bases). This CDR3 has 14 residues. CDR1 and CDR2 from the germline V gene are GTSNPN and SVGIG (reference sequence). The V end was cut by 3 bases, the J end by 0 bases, with 12 bases between. The CDR3 DNA is TGTGCCTGGAGCATACAGGTTTTCTCCTACGAGCAGTACTTC. Its protein product is CAWSIQVFSYEQYF.

V usage is TRBV6-6 and J usage is TRBJ2-7; 7 bases align to TRBD2. The CDR3 has 15 amino acids. V was clipped by 7 bases and J by 2 bases; unmatched bases: 11. Germline V gene sequence: CDR1 MNHNY, CDR2 SVGAGI (reference sequence). The CDR3, as DNA: TGTGCCAGCAAGCCGCCAGGACGGGAGGCCTACGAGCAGTACTTC. This encodes CASKPPGREAYEQYF.

The gene calls are TRBV11-3 and TRBJ2-5, with D perhaps TRBD2 (6 bases). Germline V lookup: CDR1 SGHNT, CDR2 YENEEA. V was trimmed by 5 bases and J by 5 bases, leaving 12 bases between them. The CDR3 contains 13 residues. CDR3: CASSPGSGETQYF. CDR3 nucleotides: TGTGCCAGCAGCCCAGGAAGCGGGGAGACCCAGTACTTC.

This sequence joins TRBV4-3 and TRBJ2-7; D unclear. Germline values: CDR1 LGHNA, CDR2 YSLEER. The CDR3 loop spans 15 amino acids. V was shortened by 0 bases and J by 2 bases, with 11 bases between the two germline ends. CDR3 region: CASSQDVQPAYEQYF. DNA of the CDR3: TGCGCCAGCAGCCAAGATGTACAGCCTGCCTACGAGCAGTACTTC.

This rearrangement joins TRBV10-3 to TRBJ1-6, with D possibly matching TRBD1 (5 bases). Looked up from germline, CDR1 is ENHRY and CDR2 is SYGVKD. Trimming pared 4 bases from V and 6 bases from J, leaving 10 bases between. The CDR3 length is 14 residues. CDR3 nucleotides: TGTGCCATCAGTGGGACACCCATTAATTCACCCCTCCACTTT. Encoded protein: CAISGTPINSPLHF.

The chain uses TRBV19 and TRBJ2-2; TRBD2 agrees at 7 bases. The germline V gene encodes CDR1 LNHDA and CDR2 SQIVND (reference sequence). Unmatched junction bases numbered 9, after V lost 7 bases and J lost 4 bases. This CDR3 is built from 15 residues. The CDR3 sequence is CASTPGRSGTGELFF. The CDR3 DNA sequence: TGTGCCAGTACCCCCGGGAGGTCGGGCACCGGGGAGCTGTTTTTT.

This sequence joins TRBV9 and TRBJ2-5, with 10 bases that match TRBD1. This CDR3 spans 16 amino acids. The germline gives CDR1 SGDLS, CDR2 YYNGEE. Losses at the gene ends were 0 bases for V and 4 bases for J; bases not matched to a gene: 6. In DNA, the CDR3 is TGTGCCAGCAGCGTAGGGACAGGGGGGTCGGGAGAGACCCAGTACTTC. Translating it yields CASSVGTGGSGETQYF.

The CDR3 DNA follows: TGCGCCAGCAGCTCTACAGGGGGCTCTGGAAACACCATATATTTT. It codes for CASSSTGGSGNTIYF. The V and J genes are TRBV5-1 and TRBJ1-3, with TRBD1 matching over 8 bases. Germline trimming cut 3 bases from V and 0 bases from J; bases unmatched to any gene: 2. The CDR3 extends over 15 amino acids. CDR1 and CDR2 from the germline V gene are SGHRS and YFSETQ. Looking up the rest from reference TRBV5-1 and TRBJ1-3 gives the full variable domain: KAGVTQTPRYLIKTRGQQVTLSCSPISGHRSVSWYQQTPGQGLQFLFEYFSETQRNKGNFPGRFSGRQFSNSRSEMNVSTLELGDSALYLCASSSTGGSGNTIYFGEGSWLTVV.

In its sample, this clone was seen once. DNA of the CDR3: TGTGCCAGCAGCCGTCAGAGCGGGGGGTTATACAATGAGCAGTTCTTC. It codes for CASSRQSGGLYNEQFF. The genes are TRBV3-1 (or the pseudogene TRBV3-2) and TRBJ2-1; TRBD2 agrees at 9 bases. CDR3 length equals 16 residues. CDR1 is LGHDT and CDR2 is YNNKEL in the germline V gene (reference sequence). Trimming cost V 4 bases and J 4 bases; bases outside gene matches: 8.

The CDR3 region has the DNA TGTGCCAGCAGCTCTATCGGACAGGGAAGGCGACGCACCACTGAAGCTTTCTTT. This codes for CASSSIGQGRRRTTEAFF. The rearrangement uses TRBV7-9 and TRBJ1-1, with TRBD1 identical over 8 bases. Germline trimming cut 4 bases from V and 4 bases from J; bases unmatched to any gene: 17. CDR3 length equals 18 residues. Germline V gene lookup returns CDR1 SEHNR and CDR2 FQNEAQ (reference sequence).

V and J are TRBV29-1 and TRBJ2-7; weak D call: TRBD1 (6 bases). This CDR3 region has 13 residues. V was clipped by 6 bases and J by 6 bases, with 18 bases between them. CDR1 and CDR2 from the germline V gene are SQVTM and ANQGSEA. CDR3 bases: TGCAGCGTCCGGGACACAGGACGGGTCGAGCAGTACTTC. Its translation is CSVRDTGRVEQYF.

The chain recombines TRBV5-1 with TRBJ1-2; 7 bases agree with TRBD1. CDR3 length equals 13 residues. Germline CDR1 is SGHRS and CDR2 is YFSETQ. V shed 5 bases and J 12 bases; nucleotides not matched to a gene: 13. The CDR3 sequence is CASRTGTDSYHTF. The DNA of the CDR3 is TGCGCCAGCAGAACCGGGACAGACTCCTACCACACCTTC. The whole variable domain, remainder taken from reference TRBV5-1 and TRBJ1-2, is KAGVTQTPRYLIKTRGQQVTLSCSPISGHRSVSWYQQTPGQGLQFLFEYFSETQRNKGNFPGRFSGRQFSNSRSEMNVSTLELGDSALYLCASRTGTDSYHTFGSGTRLTVV.

This clone was observed a few times. This chain joins TRBV5-8 and TRBJ2-1; a possible D gene is TRBD1 (5 bases). Germline V CDR1 and CDR2: SGHTS, YDEGEE. The length of the CDR3 is 11 residues. V was pared by 3 bases and J by 12 bases, with 10 bases between. CDR3 residues: CASSSPGRQFF. The CDR3 DNA reads as TGTGCCAGCAGCTCCCCAGGGCGGCAGTTCTTC.

Only a few counts were recorded for this clone. V gene TRBV5-1 combines with J gene TRBJ1-1; the D gene is possibly TRBD1 (6 bases). CDR3 length: 15 residues. The V gene's germline CDR1 is SGHRS and CDR2 YFSETQ. V lost 5 bases, J lost 1 base, and 15 bases lay in between. The CDR3 DNA reads as TGCGCCAGCAGGTGGCGGACAGCCCCGAACACTGAAGCTTTCTTT. Protein product: CASRWRTAPNTEAFF.

The chain carries TRBV29-1 and TRBJ2-7; TRBD1 matches 11 bases. Germline V CDR1 and CDR2: SQVTM, ANQGSEA. The CDR3 sequence is 13 residues long. V lost 1 base and J lost 6; bases outside the gene matches: 2. DNA for the CDR3: TGCAGCGTTGAAGGGACAGGGGGCTCCGAGCAGTACTTC. Translated: CSVEGTGGSEQYF.

The chain couples TRBV19 to TRBJ1-1; D not certain. Germline CDR1 and CDR2: LNHDA and SQIVND (reference sequence). The CDR3 is made up of 13 amino acids. V was trimmed by 9 bases and J by 0 bases, leaving 11 bases between them. The CDR3 is CASRDSMNTEAFF. The DNA for the CDR3 is TGTGCCAGCAGAGACTCAATGAACACTGAAGCTTTCTTT.

The chain employs TRBV10-1 and TRBJ2-3; 9 nucleotides match TRBD1. CDR3 size: 15 residues. Trimming at V came to 6 bases and at J to 6 bases, leaving 10 bases not matched to a gene. Germline V gives CDR1 WNHNN, CDR2 SYGVQD (reference sequence). CDR3 loop: CASSGSGTGSDTQYF. DNA for the CDR3: TGCGCCAGCAGCGGATCCGGGACAGGGTCGGATACGCAGTATTTT.

The gene calls are TRBV2 and TRBJ2-2; TRBD1 is a possible D gene (5 bases). The germline V and J ends were trimmed by 3 bases and 5 bases, with 16 bases remaining between them. The CDR3 is 16 amino acids. Germline V CDR1 and CDR2: SNHLY, FYNNEI. CDR3 nucleotide sequence: TGTGCCAGCAGTGATTTCAACCGCAGGGTGACCGGGGAGCTGTTTTTT. It yields the protein CASSDFNRRVTGELFF.

The chain combines TRBV7-3 with TRBJ1-1; 7 bases fit TRBD1. V lost 4 bases to trimming and J lost 6 bases; unmatched junction nucleotides: 11. Germline CDR1 SGHTA, CDR2 FQGTGA. This CDR3 region has 15 residues. In DNA, the CDR3 is TGTGCCAGCAGCTACGACAGGGAAACGTCCTCTGAAGCTTTCTTT. It yields the protein CASSYDRETSSEAFF.

The rearrangement links TRBV19 to TRBJ2-1; 9 nucleotides line up with TRBD1. After removal of 1 base from V and 3 bases from J, the junction contained 7 bases not matched to a gene. The CDR3 is made up of 17 amino acids. Germline values: CDR1 LNHDA, CDR2 SQIVND (reference sequence). The CDR3 nucleotides read TGTGCCAGTAGTATAGTAGGGGACAGGGCCCTCTACAATGAGCAGTTCTTC. Residues: CASSIVGDRALYNEQFF.

V gene TRBV2 combines with J gene TRBJ1-6, with D possibly matching TRBD1 (6 bases). The CDR3 is 16 amino acids. V lost 5 bases to trimming and J lost 0 bases, with 11 bases between them. Germline lookup yields CDR1 SNHLY and CDR2 FYNNEI. CDR3 DNA sequence: TGTGCCAGCAGTTTCAGGGGTAGCTCCTATAATTCACCCCTCCACTTT. Translating it yields CASSFRGSSYNSPLHF.

The rearrangement joins TRBV7-2 to TRBJ2-2; TRBD2 matches at 8 bases. The J segment lost 6 bases and the V segment lost 5 bases, leaving 14 bases of the junction unmatched. CDR1 is SGHTA, CDR2 FQGNSA, per germline. The CDR3 runs 17 residues. The CDR3 sequence: CASSPDPGTRVAGELFF. The CDR3 DNA sequence: TGTGCCAGCAGCCCCGACCCTGGGACTAGGGTCGCCGGGGAGCTGTTTTTT.

The rearrangement uses TRBV27 and TRBJ2-7, with D maybe TRBD1 (5 bases). Germline lookup yields CDR1 MNHEY and CDR2 SMNVEV (reference sequence). V was shortened by 4 bases and J by 0 bases, with 16 bases between the two germline ends. There are 16 residues in the CDR3. This CDR3 is CASSSKTASPSYEQYF. The CDR3 nucleotides read TGTGCCAGCAGTTCTAAGACAGCCTCACCCTCCTACGAGCAGTACTTC.